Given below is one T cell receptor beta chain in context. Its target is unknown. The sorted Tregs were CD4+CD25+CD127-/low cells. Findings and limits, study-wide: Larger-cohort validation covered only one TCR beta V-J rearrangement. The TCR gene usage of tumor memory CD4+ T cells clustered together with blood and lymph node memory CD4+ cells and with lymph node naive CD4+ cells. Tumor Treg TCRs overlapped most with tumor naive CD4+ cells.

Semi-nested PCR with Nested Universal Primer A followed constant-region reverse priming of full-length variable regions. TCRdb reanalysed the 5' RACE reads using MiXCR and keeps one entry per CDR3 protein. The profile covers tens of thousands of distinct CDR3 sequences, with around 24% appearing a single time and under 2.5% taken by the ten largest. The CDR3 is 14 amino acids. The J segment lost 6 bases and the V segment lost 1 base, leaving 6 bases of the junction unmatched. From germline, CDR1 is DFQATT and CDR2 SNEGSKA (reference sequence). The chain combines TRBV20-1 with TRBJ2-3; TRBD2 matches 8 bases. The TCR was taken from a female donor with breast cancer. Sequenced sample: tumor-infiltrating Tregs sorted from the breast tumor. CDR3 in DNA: TGCAGTGCTAGAGCTTGGACTAGCTCGGATACGCAGTATTTT. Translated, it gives CSARAWTSSDTQYF.